This T cell receptor (beta chain) was identified during a study of T cells in Graves' hyperthyroidism and ophthalmopathy. The study's findings and limits: Blood samples included most of the expanded thyroid clonotypes exceeding 0.001.

As concerns this clonotype: As yet, its antigen is unknown.

PBMCs were sourced from about 10 ml fresh peripheral blood. TCR beta CDR3 regions were amplified from RNA. Using the HTBI primer set, a first-round RT-PCR was run on the TCR CDR3. TCRdb ran MiXCR on the multiplex PCR reads and lists one entry per CDR3 protein. The sample gives some 300,000 distinct CDR3 sequences, roughly a fifth of which show up once; about two fifths is in the top ten. This CDR3 is built from 14 residues. The ends were cut back, 0 bases at V and 7 bases at J, with 10 bases in the middle. The germline V gene has CDR1 SGHTA and CDR2 FQGTGA. The sequencing sample was made of blood. The clonotype originates from a man in his forties or fifties with Graves' ophthalmopathy. The chain has TRBV7-3 and TRBJ2-1, with D perhaps TRBD1 (5 bases). The CDR3 DNA reads TGTGCCAGCAGCTTAACGGCTAGGGGTAATGAGCAGTTCTTC. Its protein is CASSLTARGNEQFF.